This paragraph reports one TCR beta chain. Its antigen is not known. TCRdb's copy holds only in-frame clones and misses some; the assay was immunoSEQ multiplex PCR. The sample includes fewer than 85,000 clones, 88% of them seen just once. This specimen belongs to a study of T cell responses to AZD1222 COVID-19 vaccine. Findings of the study overall: Along spike, vaccine-associated CD4 TCRs were found throughout, with dominance at 160-218 and 743-854.

Sequences were derived from peripheral blood, sampled on day 0 of AZD1222 vaccination. The TCR comes from an adult in good health.

CDR3 sequence reads: CASSYVGANTGELFF. As DNA, the CDR3 is TGTGCCAGCAGTTACGTGGGGGCCAACACCGGGGAGCTGTTTTTT. The J gene is TRBJ2-2, the V gene TRBV6-2 or TRBV6-3; tentatively, D is TRBD1 (6 bases). V lost 2 bases to trimming and J lost 2 bases, with 9 bases between them. Germline CDR1 and CDR2: MNHEY and SVGEGT. There are 15 residues in the CDR3.